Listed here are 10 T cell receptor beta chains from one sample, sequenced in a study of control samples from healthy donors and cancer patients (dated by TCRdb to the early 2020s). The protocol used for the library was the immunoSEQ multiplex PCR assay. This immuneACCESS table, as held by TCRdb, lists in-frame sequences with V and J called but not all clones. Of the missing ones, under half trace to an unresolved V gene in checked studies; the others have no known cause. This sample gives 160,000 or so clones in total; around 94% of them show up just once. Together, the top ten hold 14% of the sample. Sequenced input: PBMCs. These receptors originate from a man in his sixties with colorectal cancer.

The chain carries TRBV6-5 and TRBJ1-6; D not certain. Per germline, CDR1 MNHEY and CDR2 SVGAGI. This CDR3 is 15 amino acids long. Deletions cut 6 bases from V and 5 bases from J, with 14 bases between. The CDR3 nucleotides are TGTGCCAGCAGCTATCAGTTGTTGAATAATTCACCCCTCCACTTT. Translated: CASSYQLLNNSPLHF.

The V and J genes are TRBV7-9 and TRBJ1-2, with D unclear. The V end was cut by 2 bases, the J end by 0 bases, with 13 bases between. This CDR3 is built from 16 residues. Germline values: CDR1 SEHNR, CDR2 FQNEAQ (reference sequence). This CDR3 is CASSLSLGGTNYGYTF. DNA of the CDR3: TGTGCCAGCAGCTTAAGTTTGGGCGGTACTAACTATGGCTACACCTTC.

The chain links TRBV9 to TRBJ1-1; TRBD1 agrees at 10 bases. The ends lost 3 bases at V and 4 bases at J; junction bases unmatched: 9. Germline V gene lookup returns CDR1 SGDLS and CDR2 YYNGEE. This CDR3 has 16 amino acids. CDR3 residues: CASSALTGGKGTEAFF. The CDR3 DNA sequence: TGTGCCAGCAGCGCTCTGACAGGGGGCAAGGGCACTGAAGCTTTCTTT.

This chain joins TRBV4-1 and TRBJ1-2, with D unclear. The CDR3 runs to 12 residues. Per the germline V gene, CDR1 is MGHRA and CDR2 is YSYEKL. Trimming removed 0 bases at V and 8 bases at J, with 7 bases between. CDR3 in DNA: TGCGCCAGCAGCCAAGATGGGGTCGGCTACACCTTC. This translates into CASSQDGVGYTF.

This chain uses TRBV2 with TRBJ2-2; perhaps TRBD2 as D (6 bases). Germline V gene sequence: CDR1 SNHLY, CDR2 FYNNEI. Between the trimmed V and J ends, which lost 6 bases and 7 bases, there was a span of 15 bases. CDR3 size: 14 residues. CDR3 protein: CASRPLGRDGELFF. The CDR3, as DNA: TGTGCCAGCAGGCCGTTGGGGCGGGACGGGGAGCTGTTTTTT.

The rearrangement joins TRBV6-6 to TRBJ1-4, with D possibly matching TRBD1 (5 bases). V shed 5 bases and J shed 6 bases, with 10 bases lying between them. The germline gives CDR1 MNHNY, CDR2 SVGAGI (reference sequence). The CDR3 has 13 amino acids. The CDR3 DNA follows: TGTGCCAGCAGTCGGGACTTGGATGAAAAACTGTTTTTT. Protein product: CASSRDLDEKLFF.

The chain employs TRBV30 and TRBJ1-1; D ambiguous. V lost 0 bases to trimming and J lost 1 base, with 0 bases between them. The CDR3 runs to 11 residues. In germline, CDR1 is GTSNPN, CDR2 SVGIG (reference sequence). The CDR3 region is CAWSVNTEAFF. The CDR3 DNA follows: TGTGCCTGGAGTGTGAACACTGAAGCTTTCTTT.

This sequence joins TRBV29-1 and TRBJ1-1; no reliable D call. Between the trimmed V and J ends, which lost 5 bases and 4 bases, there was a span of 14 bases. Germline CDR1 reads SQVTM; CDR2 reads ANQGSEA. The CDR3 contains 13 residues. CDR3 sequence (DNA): TGCAGCGTTTGGCGGGTTTTGGGCACTGAAGCTTTCTTT. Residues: CSVWRVLGTEAFF.

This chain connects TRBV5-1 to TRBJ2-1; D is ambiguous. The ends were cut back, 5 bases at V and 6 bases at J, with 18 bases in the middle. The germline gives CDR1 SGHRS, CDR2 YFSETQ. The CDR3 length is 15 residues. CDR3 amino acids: CASSLVRVPTNEQFF. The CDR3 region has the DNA TGCGCCAGCAGTCTAGTACGGGTCCCTACCAATGAGCAGTTCTTC.

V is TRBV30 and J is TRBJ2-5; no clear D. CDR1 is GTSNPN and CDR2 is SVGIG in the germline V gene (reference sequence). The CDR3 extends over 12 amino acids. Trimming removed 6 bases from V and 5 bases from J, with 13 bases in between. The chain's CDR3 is CACETSGETQYF. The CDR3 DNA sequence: TGTGCCTGCGAGACGTCCGGGGAGACCCAGTACTTC.